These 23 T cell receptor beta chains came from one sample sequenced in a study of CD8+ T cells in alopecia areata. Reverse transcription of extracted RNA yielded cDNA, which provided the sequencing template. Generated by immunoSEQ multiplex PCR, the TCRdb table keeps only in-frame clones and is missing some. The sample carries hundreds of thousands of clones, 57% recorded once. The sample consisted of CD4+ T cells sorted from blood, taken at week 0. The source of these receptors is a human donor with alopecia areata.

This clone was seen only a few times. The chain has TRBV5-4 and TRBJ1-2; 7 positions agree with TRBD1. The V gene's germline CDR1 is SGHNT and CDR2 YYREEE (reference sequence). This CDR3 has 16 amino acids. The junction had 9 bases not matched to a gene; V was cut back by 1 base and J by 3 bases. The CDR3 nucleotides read TGTGCCAGCAGCTTGCGTGGTCCACAGGGGCACTATGGCTACACCTTC. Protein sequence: CASSLRGPQGHYGYTF.

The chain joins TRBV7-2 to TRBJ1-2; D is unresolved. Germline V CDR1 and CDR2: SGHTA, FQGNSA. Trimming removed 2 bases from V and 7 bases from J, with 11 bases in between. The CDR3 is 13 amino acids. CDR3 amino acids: CASSLIHPSGYTF. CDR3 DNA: TGTGCCAGCAGCTTAATTCACCCTTCTGGCTACACCTTC.

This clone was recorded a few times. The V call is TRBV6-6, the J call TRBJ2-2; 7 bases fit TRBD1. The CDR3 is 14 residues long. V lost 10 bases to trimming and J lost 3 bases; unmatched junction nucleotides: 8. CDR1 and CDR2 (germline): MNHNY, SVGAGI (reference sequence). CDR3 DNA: TGTGCCACACTAAGACAGGGCGACACCGGGGAGCTGTTTTTT. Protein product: CATLRQGDTGELFF.

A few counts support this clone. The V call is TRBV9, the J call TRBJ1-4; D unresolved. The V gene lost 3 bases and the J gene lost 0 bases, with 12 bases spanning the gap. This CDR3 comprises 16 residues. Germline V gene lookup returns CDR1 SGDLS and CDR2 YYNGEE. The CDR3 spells CASSAPGVSTNEKLFF. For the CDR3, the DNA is TGTGCCAGCAGCGCCCCTGGGGTTTCAACTAATGAAAAACTGTTTTTT.

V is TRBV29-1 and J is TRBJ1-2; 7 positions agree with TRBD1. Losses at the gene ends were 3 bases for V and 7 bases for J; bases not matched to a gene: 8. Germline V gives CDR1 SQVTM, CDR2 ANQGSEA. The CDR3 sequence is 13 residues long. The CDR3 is CSVELGGRFGYTF. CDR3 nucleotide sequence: TGCAGCGTTGAGCTAGGGGGCAGGTTTGGCTACACCTTC. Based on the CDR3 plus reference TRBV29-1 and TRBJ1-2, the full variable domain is SAVISQKPSRDICQRGTSLTIQCQVDSQVTMMFWYRQQPGQSLTLIATANQGSEATYESGFVIDKFPISRPNLTFSTLTVSNMSPEDSSIYLCSVELGGRFGYTFGSGTRLTVV.

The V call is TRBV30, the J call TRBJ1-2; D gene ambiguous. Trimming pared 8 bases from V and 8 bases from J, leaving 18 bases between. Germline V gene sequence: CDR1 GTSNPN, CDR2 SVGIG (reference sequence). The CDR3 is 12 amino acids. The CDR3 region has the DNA TGTGCCCTCTTGCAATGGTACGACGGCTACACCTTC. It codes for CALLQWYDGYTF. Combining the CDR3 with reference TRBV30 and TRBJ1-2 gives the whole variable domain SQTIHQWPATLVQPVGSPLSLECTVEGTSNPNLYWYRQAAGRGLQLLFYSVGIGQISSEVPQNLSASRPQDRQFILSSKKLLLSDSGFYLCALLQWYDGYTFGSGTRLTVV.

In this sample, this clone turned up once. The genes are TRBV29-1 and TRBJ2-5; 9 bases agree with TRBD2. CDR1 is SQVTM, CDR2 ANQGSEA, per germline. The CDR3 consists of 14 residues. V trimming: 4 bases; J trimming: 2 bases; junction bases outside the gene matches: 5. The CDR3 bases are TGCAGCGTTGGGTTGACTAGCGGACAAGAGACCCAGTACTTC. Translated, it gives CSVGLTSGQETQYF.

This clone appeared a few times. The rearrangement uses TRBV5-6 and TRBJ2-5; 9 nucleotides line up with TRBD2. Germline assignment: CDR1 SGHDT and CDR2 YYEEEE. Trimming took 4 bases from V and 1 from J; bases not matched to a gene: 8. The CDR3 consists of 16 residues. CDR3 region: CASSPRLAEPQETQYF. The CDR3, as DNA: TGTGCCAGCAGCCCCCGACTAGCGGAGCCCCAAGAGACCCAGTACTTC.

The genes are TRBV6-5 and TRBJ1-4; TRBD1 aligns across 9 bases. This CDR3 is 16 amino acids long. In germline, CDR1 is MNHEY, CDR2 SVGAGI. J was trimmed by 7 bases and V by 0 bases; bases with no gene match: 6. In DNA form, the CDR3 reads TGTGCCAGCAGTTACTCGGGGACAGGGATCGGTGAAAAACTGTTTTTT. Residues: CASSYSGTGIGEKLFF.

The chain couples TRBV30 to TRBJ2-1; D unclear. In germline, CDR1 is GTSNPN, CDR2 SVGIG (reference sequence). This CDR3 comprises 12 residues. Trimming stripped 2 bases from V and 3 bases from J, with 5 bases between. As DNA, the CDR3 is TGTGCCTGGAGTAAACTCTACAATGAGCAGTTCTTC. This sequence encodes CAWSKLYNEQFF.

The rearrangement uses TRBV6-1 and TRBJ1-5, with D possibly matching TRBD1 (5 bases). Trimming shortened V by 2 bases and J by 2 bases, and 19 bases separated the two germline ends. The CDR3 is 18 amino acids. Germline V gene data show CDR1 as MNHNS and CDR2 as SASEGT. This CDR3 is CASSESVPGAGGNQPQHF. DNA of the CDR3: TGTGCCAGCAGTGAAAGCGTCCCCGGGGCAGGAGGCAATCAGCCCCAGCATTTT.

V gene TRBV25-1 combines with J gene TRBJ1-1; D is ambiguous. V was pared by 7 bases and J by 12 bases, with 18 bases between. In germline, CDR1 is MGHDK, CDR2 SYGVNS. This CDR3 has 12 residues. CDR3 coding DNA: TGTGCCAGCACCACGAACAGTAAAGGAACTTTCTTT. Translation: CASTTNSKGTFF.

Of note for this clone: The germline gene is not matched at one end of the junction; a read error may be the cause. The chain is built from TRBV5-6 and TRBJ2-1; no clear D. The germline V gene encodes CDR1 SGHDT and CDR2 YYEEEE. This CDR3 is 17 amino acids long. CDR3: CASTLTDRSFSYNEQFF. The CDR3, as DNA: TGTGCCAGCACCTTGACCGACCGGAGCTTTTCCTACAATGAGCAGTTCTTC.

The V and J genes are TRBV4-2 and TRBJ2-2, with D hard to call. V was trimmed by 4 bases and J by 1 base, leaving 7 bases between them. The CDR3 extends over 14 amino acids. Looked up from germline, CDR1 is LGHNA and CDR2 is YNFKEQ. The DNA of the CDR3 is TGTGCCAGCAGCCGAACACAGAACACCGGGGAGCTGTTTTTT. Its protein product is CASSRTQNTGELFF.

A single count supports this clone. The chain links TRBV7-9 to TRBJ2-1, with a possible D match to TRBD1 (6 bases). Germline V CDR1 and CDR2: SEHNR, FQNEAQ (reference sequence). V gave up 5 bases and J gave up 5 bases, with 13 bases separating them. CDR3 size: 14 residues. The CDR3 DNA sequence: TGTGCCAGCAGCCCCCGAGGGGGTAACAATGAGCAGTTCTTC. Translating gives CASSPRGGNNEQFF.

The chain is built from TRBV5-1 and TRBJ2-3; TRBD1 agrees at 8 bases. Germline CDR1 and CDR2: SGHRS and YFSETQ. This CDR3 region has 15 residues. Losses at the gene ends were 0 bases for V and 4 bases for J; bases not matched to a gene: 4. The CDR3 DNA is TGCGCCAGCAGCTTGGTTGGACAGGGCGCAGATACGCAGTATTTT. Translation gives CASSLVGQGADTQYF.

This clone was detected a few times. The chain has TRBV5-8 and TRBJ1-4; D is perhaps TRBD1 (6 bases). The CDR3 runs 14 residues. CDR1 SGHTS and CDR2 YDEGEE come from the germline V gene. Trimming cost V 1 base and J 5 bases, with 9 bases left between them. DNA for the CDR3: TGTGCCAGCAGCTTGTCGAGGGGGAATGAAAAACTGTTTTTT. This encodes CASSLSRGNEKLFF. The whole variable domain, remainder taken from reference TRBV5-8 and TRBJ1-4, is EAGVTQSPTHLIKTRGQQATLRCSPISGHTSVYWYQQALGLGLQFLLWYDEGEERNRGNFPPRFSGRQFPNYSSELNVNALELEDSALYLCASSLSRGNEKLFFGSGTQLSVL.

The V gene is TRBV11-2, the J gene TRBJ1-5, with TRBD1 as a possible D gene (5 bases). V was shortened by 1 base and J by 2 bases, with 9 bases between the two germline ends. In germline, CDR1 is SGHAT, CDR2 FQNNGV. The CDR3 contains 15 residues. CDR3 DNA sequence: TGTGCCAGCAGCTTAGGTGGGGGGGGCAATCAGCCCCAGCATTTT. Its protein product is CASSLGGGGNQPQHF.

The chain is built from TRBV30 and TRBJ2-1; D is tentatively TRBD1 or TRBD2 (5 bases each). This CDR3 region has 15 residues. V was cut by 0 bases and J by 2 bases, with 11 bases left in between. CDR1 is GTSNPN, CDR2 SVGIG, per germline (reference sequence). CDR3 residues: CAWSVLRGPYNEQFF. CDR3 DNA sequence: TGTGCCTGGAGTGTACTGAGGGGTCCCTACAATGAGCAGTTCTTC.

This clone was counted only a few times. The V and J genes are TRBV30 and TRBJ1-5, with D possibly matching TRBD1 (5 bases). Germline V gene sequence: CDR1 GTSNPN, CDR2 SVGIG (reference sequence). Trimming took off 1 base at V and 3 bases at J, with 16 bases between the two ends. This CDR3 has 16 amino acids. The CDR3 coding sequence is TGTGCCTGGAGTGAACCACCGGGACGTTCCAATCAGCCCCAGCATTTT. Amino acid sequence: CAWSEPPGRSNQPQHF.

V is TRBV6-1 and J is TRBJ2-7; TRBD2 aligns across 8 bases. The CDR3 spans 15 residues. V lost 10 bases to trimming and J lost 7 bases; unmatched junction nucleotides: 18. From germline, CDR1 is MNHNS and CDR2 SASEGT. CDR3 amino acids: CATTPGGVPPNEQYF. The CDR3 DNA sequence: TGTGCCACAACTCCCGGGGGGGTCCCGCCAAATGAGCAGTACTTC.

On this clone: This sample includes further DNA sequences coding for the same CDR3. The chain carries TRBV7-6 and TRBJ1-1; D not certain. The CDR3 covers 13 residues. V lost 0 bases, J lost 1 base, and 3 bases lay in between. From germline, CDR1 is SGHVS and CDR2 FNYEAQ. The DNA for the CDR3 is TGTGCCAGCAGCTTAGCAGGGAACACTGAAGCTTTCTTT. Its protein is CASSLAGNTEAFF. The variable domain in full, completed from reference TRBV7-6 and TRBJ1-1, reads GAGVSQSPRYKVTKRGQDVALRCDPISGHVSLYWYRQALGQGPEFLTYFNYEAQQDKSGLPNDRFSAERPEGSISTLTIQRTEQRDSAMYRCASSLAGNTEAFFGQGTRLTVV.

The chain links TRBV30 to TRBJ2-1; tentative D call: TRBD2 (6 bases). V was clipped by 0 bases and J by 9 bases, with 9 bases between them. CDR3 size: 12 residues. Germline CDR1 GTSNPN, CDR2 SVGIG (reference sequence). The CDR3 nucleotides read TGTGCCTGGAGTGTACTCGGGAGTGAGCAGTTCTTC. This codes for CAWSVLGSEQFF.